This TCR beta chain was observed in a study of shared clonotypes between healthy human individuals. Study overall: The donors, two women and three men, were aged 18 to 49.

An assay was performed, and its level was deep. Sequenced by immunoSEQ multiplex PCR; TCRdb stores in-frame clones only, minus some. Among about 490,000 clones listed, 70% to 85% were seen once. Trimming cost V 10 bases and J 1 base, with 19 bases left between them. Germline CDR1 and CDR2: ENHRY and SYGVKD. The CDR3 spans 15 residues. The chain recombines TRBV10-3 with TRBJ2-5; no clear D. Sequencing used PBMCs. The receptor was isolated from a woman aged 40 to 50 in good health. Some clones in this sample may be carry-over from other donors' samples. The DNA for the CDR3 is TGTGCCACCAAGGATCCCAGCGCCCTCCAAGAGACCCAGTACTTC. Translation gives CATKDPSALQETQYF.